The T cell receptor (beta chain) described here comes from a study of vaccination effects on CD4 cells after COVID-19. Details on this clone: What it binds is not known.

Clones were sequenced by immunoSEQ multiplex PCR, and TCRdb holds only the in-frame ones, with some missing. The sample records 67,000 or so clones, approximately 81% being singletons. The CDR3 totals 15 residues. Trimming removed 4 bases from V and 4 bases from J; junction bases left unmatched: 9. Germline values: CDR1 SQVTM, CDR2 ANQGSEA. Antigen-specific CD4+ T cells were expanded with viral peptide pools in the ViraFEST assay before sequencing. Isolating CD4+ T cells followed approximately ten days of culture. The vaccine given was either BNT162b2 or mRNA-1273, in two doses. The V gene is TRBV29-1, the J gene TRBJ2-3, with 9 bases identical to TRBD2. The TCR originated in a human donor who received a COVID-19 vaccine. The specimen was CD4+ T cells from PBMCs cultured with HCoV-229E spike peptides, collected after COVID-19 vaccination. CDR3 nucleotide sequence: TGCAGCGTTGGAGGGGCGGGGGGGCCCGCAGATACGCAGTATTTT. The encoded protein is CSVGGAGGPADTQYF.